Given below is one T cell receptor (beta chain) in context. Antigen unknown. Trimming pared 11 bases from V and 14 bases from J, leaving 10 bases between. Germline CDR1 LNHDA, CDR2 SQIVND (reference sequence). The CDR3 extends over 8 amino acids. The sample belongs to a study of cytomegalovirus exposure and HLA in healthy donors. Study-wide background: Previous work identified roughly 120 million unique TCR beta sequences from about 179 million T cells. Unique TCRs numbering some 93 million, obtained from HLA-typed donors, made up an early data release. Study-level points and caveats: TRBV6-2, TRBV6-3 and some other V segments were excluded as indistinguishable. Later work associated around 18,000 TCR beta sequences with HLA alleles at 0.05 false discovery rate.

Primers included in the PCR were 60 Vbeta and 13 Jbeta primers. The protocol was immunoSEQ multiplex PCR, while the TCRdb copy is restricted to in-frame clones and leaves out a portion. This table has about 160,000 clones, around three quarters appearing once. The V call is TRBV19, the J call TRBJ2-1; D possibly corresponds to TRBD2 (5 bases). The sequence came from a man aged 35 to 55 in good health and CMV-seronegative. The sample comprised PBMCs. For the CDR3, the DNA is TGTGCCTCTCCCGGGAAGTTCTTC. Translated, it gives CASPGKFF.